What follows describes a single TCR beta chain. The sample comes from a study of control samples from healthy donors and cancer patients. TCRdb's table, derived via immunoSEQ multiplex PCR, lists solely in-frame clones and lacks some. The table records about 130,000 clones, roughly 94% of them present only once. The CDR3 is made up of 15 amino acids. Per the germline V gene, CDR1 is MNHEY and CDR2 is SVGAGI. Losses at the gene ends were 6 bases for V and 0 bases for J; bases not matched to a gene: 3. This sequence joins TRBV6-5 and TRBJ2-2, with TRBD1 identical over 8 bases. The sample was PBMCs. This clonotype was sampled from a man between 60 and 75 years old with colorectal cancer. CDR3 sequence (DNA): TGTGCCAGCAGCCTACAGGGGGCGAACACCGGGGAGCTGTTTTTT. Amino acids: CASSLQGANTGELFF.